This TCR beta chain was observed in a study of cytomegalovirus exposure and HLA in healthy donors. Study-wide background: For the roughly 400 genotyped donors, 65% to 90% fell within the Caucasian-associated ancestry cluster.

Use of 60 Vbeta and 13 Jbeta primers characterized the PCR. Measured with immunoSEQ multiplex PCR; TCRdb has only the in-frame clones, and not every one. The sample shows 200,000 or so clones, around 80% of them seen only once. Overall study findings and caveats: Apparent HLA restriction characterized most CMV-associated TCR beta chains in a later analysis.

In regard to this clone: The antigen remains undetermined.

CDR1 and CDR2 (germline): MGHRA, YSYEKL. V was trimmed by 3 bases and J by 4 bases, leaving 6 bases between them. There are 13 residues in the CDR3. The receptor's source is a boy aged 2-9 years in good health and CMV-seronegative. The material sequenced was PBMCs. This chain joins TRBV4-1 and TRBJ2-2, with D perhaps matching TRBD1 (5 bases). The CDR3 coding sequence is TGCGCCAGCAGCCACCAGGGCACCGGGGAGCTGTTTTTT. This codes for CASSHQGTGELFF.